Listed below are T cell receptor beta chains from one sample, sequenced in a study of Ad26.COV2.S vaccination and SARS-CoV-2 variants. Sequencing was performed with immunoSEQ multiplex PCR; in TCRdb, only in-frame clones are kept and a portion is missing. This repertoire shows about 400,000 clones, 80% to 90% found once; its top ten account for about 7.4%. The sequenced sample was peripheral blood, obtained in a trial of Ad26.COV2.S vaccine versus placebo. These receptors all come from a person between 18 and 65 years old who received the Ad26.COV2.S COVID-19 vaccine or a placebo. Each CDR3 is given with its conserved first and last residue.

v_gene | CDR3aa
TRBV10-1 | CASSAHQEDTQYF
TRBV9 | CASSGPDREDGYTF
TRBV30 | CAWSVKGLEKLFF
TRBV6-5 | CASSYSGGDYGYTF
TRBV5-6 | CASSRQPAFYGYTF
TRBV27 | CASSLSGHPWGYTF
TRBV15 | CATSSRRGLDTQYF
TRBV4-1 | CASSQGPGAQDTQYF
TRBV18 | CASSPTSGIRTSTDTQYF
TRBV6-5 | CASEGYTEAFF
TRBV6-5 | CASSYSGGNQPQHF
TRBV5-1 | CASSRGFNTEAFF
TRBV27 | CASSLSGQGSTGELFF
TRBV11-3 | CASSSRVYEQFF
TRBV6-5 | CASSYSWGANTEAFF
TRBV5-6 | CASRPSPGQIYTDTQYF
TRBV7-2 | CASKGIGNYNSPLHF
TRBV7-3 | CASSLAAVGELFF
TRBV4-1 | CASSAGRERYGYTF
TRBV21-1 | CASSLTGGRTYYGYTF
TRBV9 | CASSPSLGRGTGGGGNTIYF
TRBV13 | CASSRGQNSYEQYF
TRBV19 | CASSITGWGTEQYF
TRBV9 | CASSVAGRRGAEQYF
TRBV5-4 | CASSHSGLNQETQYF
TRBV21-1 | CASSTPLRRTYNEQFF
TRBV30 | CAWSGGYSNQPQHF
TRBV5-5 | CASSLGQHQPQHF
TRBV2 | CASSGPGTGGLNEQFF
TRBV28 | CASSGQGTGSYEQYF
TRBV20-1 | CSASIFGLAEETQYF
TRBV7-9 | CAVGGLYEQYF
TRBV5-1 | CASSLEPNTEAFF
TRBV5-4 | CASSLVAGGNEQFF
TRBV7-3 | CASSLHPTRTDTQYF
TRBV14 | CASSQERGPFPNIQYF
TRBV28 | CASPDREGGISYEQYF
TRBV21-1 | CASAPAPGLAGGSGANVLTF
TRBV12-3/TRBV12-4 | CASSSSLYGYTF
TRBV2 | CASRGTAPGELFF
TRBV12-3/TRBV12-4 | CASTPYTEAFF
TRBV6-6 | CATRASSGNTIYF
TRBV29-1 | CSVSRRVANYGYTF
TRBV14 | CASGQGGAEAFF
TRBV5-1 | CASSLEGQGRGGYTF
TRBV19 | CASSHRGAGAFF
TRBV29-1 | CSVQQGMGGYTF
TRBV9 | CASSPRHLANYGYTF
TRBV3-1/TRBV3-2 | CASSHSLVESYEQYF
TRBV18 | CASRYQEETQYF
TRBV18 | CASSQQGREQYF
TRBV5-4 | CASSPSTFPREGYTF
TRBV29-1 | CSVWGGLPTDTQYF
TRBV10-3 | CATGRRDTQYF
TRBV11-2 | CASSLAGGTYEQYF
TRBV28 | CASTGDSRAREQYF
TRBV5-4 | CASSPQGERGETQYF
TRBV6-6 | CASSWLGNSGNTIYF
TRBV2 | CASSPGSLNEQYF